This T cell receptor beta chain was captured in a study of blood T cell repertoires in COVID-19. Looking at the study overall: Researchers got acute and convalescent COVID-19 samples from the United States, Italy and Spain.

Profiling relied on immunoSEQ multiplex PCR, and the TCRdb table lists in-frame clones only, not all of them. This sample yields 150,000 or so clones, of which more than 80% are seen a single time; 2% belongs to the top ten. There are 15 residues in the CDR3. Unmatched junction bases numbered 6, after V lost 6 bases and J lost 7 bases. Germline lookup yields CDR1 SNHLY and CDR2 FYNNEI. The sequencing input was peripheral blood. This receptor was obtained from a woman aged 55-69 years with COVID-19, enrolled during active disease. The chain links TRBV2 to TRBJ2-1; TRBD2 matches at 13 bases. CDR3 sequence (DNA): TGTGCCAGCAGACTACCGGGACTAGCGGGGAATGAGCAGTTCTTC. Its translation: CASRLPGLAGNEQFF.